These 11 T cell receptor beta chains share one sample of origin, sequenced in a study of vaccination effects on CD4 cells after COVID-19. These TCRs' antigens remain unknown. The table came from immunoSEQ multiplex PCR; TCRdb's copy has only in-frame clones and leaves some out. The table records 24,000 or so clones, approximately 80% of them present only once. In the ViraFEST assay, antigen-specific CD4+ clonotypes were identified by expansion after peptide-pool stimulation. On approximately day 9 of culture, CD4+ T cells were separated out. PCR showed that the person got SARS-CoV-2 infection at some point between March and December 2020. The sample in question was CD4+ T cells from PBMCs cultured with HCoV-NL63 spike peptides, obtained before COVID-19 vaccination. Source of these receptors: a human donor who had a prior SARS-CoV-2 infection.

The chain is built from TRBV3-1 (or the pseudogene TRBV3-2) and TRBJ2-1, with 9 bases identical to TRBD2. After removal of 2 bases from V and 7 bases from J, the junction contained 3 bases not matched to a gene. The CDR3 sequence is 14 residues long. CDR1 is LGHDT, CDR2 YNNKEL, per germline (reference sequence). The CDR3 DNA reads as TGTGCCAGCAGCCAAAGCGGGGGGTTTAATGAGCAGTTCTTC. Protein: CASSQSGGFNEQFF.

The rearrangement uses TRBV12-3 or TRBV12-4 and TRBJ1-1; no firm D call. V dropped 3 bases and J dropped 5 bases, with 7 bases sitting between them. The CDR3 totals 12 residues. CDR3 region: CASSLERTEAFF. In DNA form, the CDR3 reads TGTGCCAGCAGTTTGGAGAGAACTGAAGCTTTCTTT.

This clone is judged large. The V and J genes are TRBV30 and TRBJ1-2, with TRBD1 as a possible D gene (6 bases). V lost 0 bases and J 4 bases, leaving 12 bases between the germline ends. The germline V gene has CDR1 GTSNPN and CDR2 SVGIG (reference sequence). There are 14 residues in the CDR3. CDR3 nucleotide sequence: TGTGCCTGGAGTGTGCGGGGGCTGAGCTATGGCTACACCTTC. It translates to CAWSVRGLSYGYTF.

The chain links TRBV5-1 to TRBJ1-4; tentatively, D is TRBD1 (5 bases). V was shortened by 0 bases and J by 8 bases, with 8 bases between the two germline ends. The CDR3 is 13 residues long. Germline V gives CDR1 SGHRS, CDR2 YFSETQ. CDR3 sequence reads: CASSLVRGEKLFF. The CDR3 coding sequence is TGCGCCAGCAGCTTGGTTCGGGGGGAAAAACTGTTTTTT. Looking up the rest from reference TRBV5-1 and TRBJ1-4 gives the full variable domain: KAGVTQTPRYLIKTRGQQVTLSCSPISGHRSVSWYQQTPGQGLQFLFEYFSETQRNKGNFPGRFSGRQFSNSRSEMNVSTLELGDSALYLCASSLVRGEKLFFGSGTQLSVL.

This chain joins TRBV28 and TRBJ1-1; D gene ambiguous. Trimming took 4 bases from V and 1 from J, leaving 10 bases between them. CDR3 length equals 14 residues. Germline V CDR1 and CDR2: MDHEN, SYDVKM. CDR3 nucleotide sequence: TGTGCCAGCAGTTCCCCCGGGGAGAACACTGAAGCTTTCTTT. This translates into CASSSPGENTEAFF.

The chain has TRBV5-1 and TRBJ1-1; TRBD1 might be the D (5 bases). Looked up from germline, CDR1 is SGHRS and CDR2 is YFSETQ. The V end lost 1 base, the J end lost 4 bases, and 14 bases lay between the germline ends. This CDR3 contains 15 residues. CDR3 sequence (DNA): TGCGCCAGCAGCTTGAACAGGCTAATATCCACTGAAGCTTTCTTT. As protein: CASSLNRLISTEAFF.

The chain couples TRBV6-5 to TRBJ1-1; D uncertain. V was cut by 2 bases and J by 1 base, with 8 bases left in between. The germline V gene has CDR1 MNHEY and CDR2 SVGAGI. This CDR3 has 14 amino acids. The CDR3 coding sequence is TGTGCCAGCAGTTACGGGGTATCGAACACTGAAGCTTTCTTT. Its translation: CASSYGVSNTEAFF.

The chain is built from TRBV24-1 and TRBJ2-3; TRBD2 aligns across 11 bases. V was pared by 4 bases and J by 5 bases, with 10 bases of the junction left unmatched. The germline CDR1 and CDR2 sequences are KGHDR and SFDVKD. The CDR3 is 17 residues long. As DNA, the CDR3 is TGTGCCACCAGTGACTCACTAGCGGGAGTACCGGAAGATACGCAGTATTTT. It codes for CATSDSLAGVPEDTQYF.

The genes are TRBV7-5 and TRBJ1-6; the table's D call, TRBD1, was not checked against the DNA. TRBV7-5 is labeled a pseudogene. The CDR3 totals 17 residues. This CDR3 is CARSLKTNSSYNSPLHF. As DNA, the CDR3 is TGTGCCAGAAGCTTGAAAACGAACAGCTCCTATAATTCACCCCTCCACTTT.

The chain recombines TRBV10-3 with TRBJ2-7, with 11 bases identical to TRBD2. Germline lookup yields CDR1 ENHRY and CDR2 SYGVKD. The CDR3 runs to 20 residues. The J segment lost 5 bases and the V segment lost 8 bases, leaving 26 bases of the junction unmatched. CDR3 amino acids: CAIARGLRTGTLAGVHEQYF. As DNA, the CDR3 is TGTGCCATCGCCCGAGGTTTGAGGACAGGGACACTAGCGGGAGTCCACGAGCAGTACTTC.

The chain combines TRBV5-4 with TRBJ2-7; D uncertain. This CDR3 has 15 amino acids. Germline V gene lookup returns CDR1 SGHNT and CDR2 YYREEE (reference sequence). Trimming removed 0 bases from V and 2 bases from J, with 12 bases in between. CDR3 sequence reads: CASSLGRAETYEQYF. DNA for the CDR3: TGTGCCAGCAGCTTGGGCCGCGCAGAGACCTACGAGCAGTACTTC.